These 23 T cell receptor beta chains share one sample of origin, sequenced in a study of cytomegalovirus exposure and HLA in healthy donors. The PCR used 60 Vbeta and 13 Jbeta primers. Clones were sequenced by immunoSEQ multiplex PCR, and TCRdb holds only the in-frame ones, with some missing. The data hold about 100,000 clones, with approximately 80% observed a single time. What was sequenced was PBMCs. The receptors originated from a male donor in good health and CMV-seropositive.

The chain couples TRBV6-1 to TRBJ1-2; D is unclear. The CDR3 consists of 13 residues. The germline CDR1 and CDR2 sequences are MNHNS and SASEGT. The V end was cut by 5 bases, the J end by 6 bases, with 13 bases between. DNA of the CDR3: TGTGCCAGCAGTTCAGAGACCCGGGATGGCTACACCTTC. This encodes CASSSETRDGYTF.

The V call is TRBV5-4, the J call TRBJ2-7; D gene ambiguous. This CDR3 spans 11 amino acids. Deletions cut 1 base from V and 6 bases from J, with 5 bases between. The germline V gene has CDR1 SGHNT and CDR2 YYREEE (reference sequence). Here the CDR3 DNA reads TGTGCCAGCAGCTTGTCAGGCGAGCAGTACTTC. This encodes CASSLSGEQYF.

This clone was detected once. The gene calls are TRBV6-5 and TRBJ1-1, with D hard to call. The V and J ends lost 5 bases and 6 bases respectively, with 13 bases between them. The CDR3 contains 13 residues. Looked up from germline, CDR1 is MNHEY and CDR2 is SVGAGI. This chain's CDR3 is CASSELGRSEAFF. CDR3 DNA sequence: TGTGCCAGCAGTGAGCTGGGGAGGTCTGAAGCTTTCTTT.

The CDR3: CASSLSDTGELFF. The CDR3 DNA reads as TGCGCCAGCAGCCTAAGCGACACCGGGGAGCTGTTTTTT. This rearrangement joins TRBV5-1 to TRBJ2-2, with unresolved D. Germline lookup yields CDR1 SGHRS and CDR2 YFSETQ. This CDR3 region has 13 residues. V lost 4 bases and J lost 3, with 7 bases in between. Supplemented by reference TRBV5-1 and TRBJ2-2, the full variable domain reads KAGVTQTPRYLIKTRGQQVTLSCSPISGHRSVSWYQQTPGQGLQFLFEYFSETQRNKGNFPGRFSGRQFSNSRSEMNVSTLELGDSALYLCASSLSDTGELFFGEGSRLTVL.

In its sample, this clone was seen once. This chain uses TRBV27 with TRBJ1-2; no definite D call. V shed 0 bases and J shed 6 bases, with 11 bases lying between them. The CDR3 covers 14 residues. Germline CDR1 is MNHEY and CDR2 is SMNVEV (reference sequence). CDR3 amino acids: CASSLSPLVDGYTF. CDR3 nucleotides: TGTGCCAGCAGTTTATCCCCGTTAGTGGATGGCTACACCTTC.

The rearrangement uses TRBV7-6 and TRBJ2-3; the D is unclear. Trimming removed 8 bases from V and 2 bases from J, with 8 bases in between. Germline CDR1 SGHVS, CDR2 FNYEAQ. The CDR3 totals 12 residues. The CDR3 DNA sequence: TGTGCCAGCGGCGGCTACACAGATACGCAGTATTTT. This encodes CASGGYTDTQYF.

The V and J genes are TRBV11-3 and TRBJ1-5; 9 bases line up with TRBD1. After removal of 4 bases from V and 11 bases from J, the junction contained 9 bases not matched to a gene. CDR1 and CDR2 (germline): SGHNT, YENEEA. The CDR3 runs 14 residues. The CDR3 reads CASSSRTGESAQHF. CDR3 nucleotides: TGTGCCAGCAGCTCAAGGACAGGGGAATCAGCCCAGCATTTT.

V is TRBV7-2 and J is TRBJ2-4, with D tentatively TRBD1 (6 bases). Germline V gives CDR1 SGHTA, CDR2 FQGNSA. CDR3 length equals 15 residues. Trimming removed 5 bases from V and 9 bases from J, with 20 bases in between. CDR3: CASSPQKLTQGIQYF. The CDR3 DNA reads TGTGCCAGCAGCCCCCAGAAGCTCACACAGGGCATTCAGTACTTC. The variable domain in full, completed from reference TRBV7-2 and TRBJ2-4, reads GAGVSQSPSNKVTEKGKDVELRCDPISGHTALYWYRQSLGQGLEFLIYFQGNSAPDKSGLPSDRFSAERTGGSVSTLTIQRTQQEDSAVYLCASSPQKLTQGIQYFGAGTRLSVL.

The chain carries TRBV6-1 and TRBJ1-3; D not resolved. Germline-derived CDR1 and CDR2 are MNHNS and SASEGT. The CDR3 is made up of 15 amino acids. Trimming shortened V by 0 bases and J by 0 bases, and 6 bases separated the two germline ends. The CDR3, as DNA: TGTGCCAGCAGTGAAGCCACTTACTCTGGAAACACCATATATTTT. Encoded protein: CASSEATYSGNTIYF.

This chain uses TRBV11-1 with TRBJ1-1; 7 nucleotides align to TRBD1. The CDR3 consists of 14 residues. CDR1 SGHAT and CDR2 FQDESV come from the germline V gene (reference sequence). J gave up 4 bases and V 2 bases, and 4 bases lay outside the gene matches. CDR3 residues: CASSLRSGGTEAFF. Here the CDR3 DNA reads TGTGCCAGCAGCTTAAGATCAGGGGGCACTGAAGCTTTCTTT.

This sequence joins TRBV14 and TRBJ2-1, with D unclear. The germline V and J ends were trimmed by 3 bases and 4 bases, with 10 bases remaining between them. In germline, CDR1 is SGHDN, CDR2 FVKESK. This CDR3 comprises 14 residues. CDR3 loop: CASSQRLRYNEQFF. DNA for the CDR3: TGTGCCAGCAGCCAGAGGCTACGGTACAATGAGCAGTTCTTC.

This sequence joins TRBV30 and TRBJ2-7; D is perhaps TRBD2 (5 bases). Germline assignment: CDR1 GTSNPN and CDR2 SVGIG (reference sequence). Trimming took 0 bases from V and 4 from J, leaving 13 bases between them. This CDR3 comprises 14 residues. The CDR3 bases are TGTGCCTGGAGTGTAGGAGGTGAGGTGTACGAGCAGTACTTC. Its protein is CAWSVGGEVYEQYF.

This clone has only one observation. The chain is built from TRBV6-6 and TRBJ1-5, with TRBD1 matching 12 bases. Germline V CDR1 and CDR2: MNHNY, SVGAGI (reference sequence). Trimming cost V 7 bases and J 7 bases; bases outside gene matches: 5. The CDR3 runs to 14 residues. CDR3 residues: CASTRGTGGQPQHF. The CDR3 nucleotides read TGTGCCAGCACTCGGGGGACAGGGGGCCAGCCCCAGCATTTT.

The chain is built from TRBV5-6 and TRBJ2-1; D possibly corresponds to TRBD2 (5 bases). Trimming left V 4 bases short and J 1 base short, with 9 bases between. This CDR3 has 14 amino acids. Germline V gives CDR1 SGHDT, CDR2 YYEEEE. The CDR3 loop is CASSPLGSYNEQFF. CDR3 coding DNA: TGTGCCAGCAGCCCACTAGGGTCCTACAATGAGCAGTTCTTC.

This clone came up once. The chain employs TRBV5-6 and TRBJ2-5; perhaps TRBD1 as D (5 bases). The V and J ends lost 6 bases and 5 bases respectively, with 20 bases between them. The V gene's germline CDR1 is SGHDT and CDR2 YYEEEE. This CDR3 is 15 amino acids long. CDR3 in amino acids: CASTTWQGLGETQYF. CDR3 sequence (DNA): TGTGCCAGCACTACTTGGCAGGGTCTCGGGGAGACCCAGTACTTC.

V usage is TRBV5-1 and J usage is TRBJ2-1; 10 nucleotides agree with TRBD2. Germline loops: CDR1 SGHRS, CDR2 YFSETQ. The CDR3 length is 17 residues. The junction had 9 bases not matched to a gene; V was cut back by 0 bases and J by 6 bases. The CDR3 region is CASSLGGAGTSVNEQFF. The CDR3 nucleotides read TGCGCCAGCAGCTTGGGAGGTGCCGGGACTAGCGTCAATGAGCAGTTCTTC. The full variable domain, in which reference TRBV5-1 and TRBJ2-1 provide the parts outside the CDR3, is KAGVTQTPRYLIKTRGQQVTLSCSPISGHRSVSWYQQTPGQGLQFLFEYFSETQRNKGNFPGRFSGRQFSNSRSEMNVSTLELGDSALYLCASSLGGAGTSVNEQFFGPGTRLTVL.

The table lists this clone with a count of one. V gene TRBV7-9 combines with J gene TRBJ2-1; D might be TRBD2 (7 bases). This CDR3 has 16 amino acids. Germline V gives CDR1 SEHNR, CDR2 FQNEAQ (reference sequence). The ends were cut back, 4 bases at V and 4 bases at J, with 17 bases in the middle. CDR3 bases: TGTGCCAGCAGCTGGGAGGGGGGGGCTCGGTACAATGAGCAGTTCTTC. This gives the protein CASSWEGGARYNEQFF.

This chain links TRBV5-1 with TRBJ1-1; no clear D gene. The germline gives CDR1 SGHRS, CDR2 YFSETQ. V was pared by 4 bases and J by 5 bases, with 15 bases between. There are 14 residues in the CDR3. The DNA of the CDR3 is TGCGCCAGCAGCCCGTTCGACACGCATACTGAAGCTTTCTTT. Its protein product is CASSPFDTHTEAFF. The full variable domain, completed using reference TRBV5-1 and TRBJ1-1, is KAGVTQTPRYLIKTRGQQVTLSCSPISGHRSVSWYQQTPGQGLQFLFEYFSETQRNKGNFPGRFSGRQFSNSRSEMNVSTLELGDSALYLCASSPFDTHTEAFFGQGTRLTVV.

The chain uses TRBV5-4 and TRBJ2-3, with a tentative D call TRBD1 (5 bases). CDR3 length equals 15 residues. V was trimmed by 4 bases and J by 0 bases, leaving 12 bases between them. In germline, CDR1 is SGHNT, CDR2 YYREEE (reference sequence). The CDR3 is CASSIQGGSTDTQYF. CDR3 bases: TGTGCCAGCAGCATCCAGGGTGGCAGCACAGATACGCAGTATTTT.

This rearrangement joins TRBV7-8 to TRBJ1-5, with 8 nucleotides matching TRBD1. The germline V gene encodes CDR1 SGHVS and CDR2 FQNEAQ. This CDR3 region has 14 residues. J lost 7 bases, V lost 5 bases, and 7 bases had no gene match. The CDR3 region is CASSQDREVQPQHF. Here the CDR3 DNA reads TGTGCCAGCAGCCAGGACAGGGAGGTCCAGCCCCAGCATTTT.

V usage is TRBV7-2 and J usage is TRBJ2-7, with 9 bases identical to TRBD2. The CDR3 is made up of 16 amino acids. Losses at the gene ends were 4 bases for V and 6 bases for J; bases not matched to a gene: 13. The germline V gene encodes CDR1 SGHTA and CDR2 FQGNSA. This CDR3 is CASSSQPEGSGSEQYF. DNA of the CDR3: TGTGCCAGCAGCTCACAGCCTGAGGGTAGCGGGAGCGAGCAGTACTTC.

A remark on this clone: The sample has other DNA sequences that encode this CDR3 too. V usage is TRBV6-5 and J usage is TRBJ2-7; D is possibly TRBD2 (6 bases). CDR1 is MNHEY and CDR2 is SVGAGI in the germline V gene. The CDR3 spans 15 residues. Trimming shortened V by 6 bases and J by 2 bases, and 17 bases separated the two germline ends. The CDR3 DNA sequence: TGTGCCAGCAGATCTATGGACTGGGGGGCCTACGAGCAGTACTTC. Translated, it gives CASRSMDWGAYEQYF.

The chain couples TRBV18 to TRBJ2-1; possibly TRBD2 for D (5 bases). The V gene lost 3 bases and the J gene lost 0 bases, with 15 bases spanning the gap. CDR3 size: 17 residues. Germline V gives CDR1 KGHSH, CDR2 LQKENI. Here the CDR3 DNA reads TGTGCCAGCTCACCGAAAGCGGTCGAGAGCTCCTACAATGAGCAGTTCTTC. It specifies CASSPKAVESSYNEQFF.